This T cell receptor (beta chain) was observed in a study of blood T cell repertoires in COVID-19. Study details: Acute-phase and convalescent COVID-19 samples originated in the United States, Italy and Spain. Nucleic acid was either cDNA or gDNA, and it came from T cells, B-cell-depleted T cells, or PBMCs.

The CDR3 has 15 amino acids. V shed 4 bases, J shed 4 bases, and the junction held 4 bases outside the gene matches. CDR1 LGHDT and CDR2 YNNKEL come from the germline V gene (reference sequence). Original data processing: Scientists estimated how many nucleated cells there were by amplifying reference gene primers. TCRdb keeps only in-frame clones here, not all; method: immunoSEQ multiplex PCR. For V, J and clone size, that table is used; D and trimming come from the DNA. The repertoire holds fewer than 110,000 clones, with about 92% as singletons. Source material: peripheral blood. This TCR came from a woman older than 75 in a cohort sampled during active COVID-19. The chain employs TRBV3-1 (or the pseudogene TRBV3-2) and TRBJ2-3, with TRBD2 matching over 11 bases. The CDR3 here is CASSPGTSGSDTQYF. Here the CDR3 DNA reads TGTGCCAGCAGCCCCGGGACTAGCGGATCAGATACGCAGTATTTT.